This passage covers 25 T cell receptor beta chains from one sample sequenced in a study of response to subunit inactivated influenza vaccine. TCRdb passed the RT-PCR reads through MiXCR, listing each CDR3 protein once. The table includes about 500,000 distinct CDR3 sequences, 6.5% to 8% detected once. Source: PBMCs from blood, taken less than 30 months after vaccination. The receptors were gathered from a man aged 50-75 years who received an inactivated influenza vaccine.

This clonotype was detected a few times. V is TRBV24-1 and J is TRBJ1-2; the D is unclear. This CDR3 spans 14 amino acids. Germline V CDR1 and CDR2: KGHDR, SFDVKD. V gave up 4 bases and J gave up 5 bases, with 13 bases separating them. CDR3 sequence: CATSEQQMKYGYTF. The CDR3 DNA reads as TGTGCCACCAGTGAGCAACAGATGAAGTATGGCTACACCTTC.

This clonotype has a count of ten or more. The V and J genes are TRBV4-1 and TRBJ2-4; 10 positions agree with TRBD2. The CDR3 has 17 residues. The V gene end was trimmed by 1 base and the J gene end by 3 bases; junction bases not matched to a gene: 6. Per germline, CDR1 MGHRA and CDR2 YSYEKL. For the CDR3, the DNA is TGCGCCAGCAGCCAAGGGGGAGCTAGCGGGGGCAAAAACATTCAGTACTTC. Residues: CASSQGGASGGKNIQYF.

This clonotype was seen a few times. The chain employs TRBV29-1 and TRBJ2-5; a weak D match, TRBD2 (6 bases). V shed 7 bases and J shed 2 bases, with 14 bases lying between them. This CDR3 is 13 amino acids long. From germline, CDR1 is SQVTM and CDR2 ANQGSEA. The CDR3 DNA follows: TGCAGCGCCAAGCCGGGACTGCAAGAGACCCAGTACTTC. Translated: CSAKPGLQETQYF.

The chain carries TRBV21-1 and TRBJ1-1; the table calls TRBD1, which could not be checked here. TRBV21-1 is a recognized pseudogene. The CDR3 consists of 16 residues. CDR3 DNA: TGTGCCAGCAGCCACGGGACAGGGGGCGGGGGCACTGAAGCTTTCTTT. It specifies CASSHGTGGGGTEAFF.

CDR3 region: CSAGQGANTEAFF. Written as DNA, the CDR3 is TGCAGTGCTGGACAGGGGGCTAACACTGAAGCTTTCTTT. The gene calls are TRBV20-1 and TRBJ1-1; 11 bases map to TRBD1. This CDR3 comprises 13 residues. Per germline, CDR1 DFQATT and CDR2 SNEGSKA (reference sequence). The ends lost 5 bases at V and 2 bases at J; junction bases unmatched: 1.

This clonotype occurred a few times. J is TRBJ2-1 and V is TRBV18; TRBD2 aligns across 7 bases. Trimming took 3 bases from V and 3 from J; bases not matched to a gene: 8. Germline V gene sequence: CDR1 KGHSH, CDR2 LQKENI. The length of the CDR3 is 16 residues. The CDR3 DNA is TGTGCCAGCTCACCCGAGGCGGGAGTAAGCTACAATGAGCAGTTCTTC. Its protein product is CASSPEAGVSYNEQFF.

This rearrangement joins TRBV12-3 or TRBV12-4 to TRBJ2-5, with 7 bases identical to TRBD1. The CDR3 runs 13 residues. The junction had 6 bases not matched to a gene; V was cut back by 7 bases and J by 4 bases. The CDR3 region is CASTTGEAETQYF. The CDR3 region has the DNA TGTGCCAGCACAACAGGGGAAGCAGAGACCCAGTACTTC.

This chain links TRBV28 with TRBJ1-3; D possibly corresponds to TRBD1 (5 bases). The CDR3 is made up of 15 amino acids. Germline V CDR1 and CDR2: MDHEN, SYDVKM. With 5 bases removed from V and 0 bases from J, the gap between germline ends came to 11 bases. As DNA, the CDR3 is TGTGCCAGCAGTAGACAGACCTTCTCTGGAAACACCATATATTTT. It encodes CASSRQTFSGNTIYF.

This clonotype was seen ten or more times. The chain uses TRBV5-5 and TRBJ1-2, with D possibly matching TRBD1 (5 bases). The V and J ends lost 3 bases and 6 bases respectively, with 21 bases between them. CDR3 size: 16 residues. Germline V gene data show CDR1 as SGHKS and CDR2 as YYEKEE (reference sequence). Written as DNA, the CDR3 is TGTGCCAGCAGCTACATCTCAGGGCGAGGGAACCATGGCTACACCTTC. It yields the protein CASSYISGRGNHGYTF.

This clonotype appeared a few times. The chain has TRBV5-1 and TRBJ2-5; 7 bases are shared with TRBD1. From germline, CDR1 is SGHRS and CDR2 YFSETQ. The CDR3 length is 16 residues. With V trimmed by 3 bases and J by 5 bases, 13 bases remained unmatched. CDR3: CASSSTNRGRGETQYF. In DNA form, the CDR3 reads TGCGCCAGCAGCTCGACTAATAGGGGCAGGGGGGAGACCCAGTACTTC.

This clonotype was found many times. The chain joins TRBV10-1 to TRBJ2-3; D not certain. CDR1 and CDR2 from the germline V gene are WNHNN and SYGVQD (reference sequence). V lost 2 bases and J lost 9, with 18 bases in between. The CDR3 is 15 residues long. CDR3 in amino acids: CASSEGLAHLGTQYF. As DNA, the CDR3 is TGCGCCAGCAGTGAGGGGTTGGCCCACCTGGGGACGCAGTATTTT.

The CDR3 loop reads CASSQDTYNEQFF. The DNA of the CDR3 is TGCGCCAGCAGCCAAGACACCTACAATGAGCAGTTCTTC. The chain carries TRBV4-1 and TRBJ2-1, with D uncertain. The V end was cut by 0 bases, the J end by 2 bases, with 2 bases between. The V gene's germline CDR1 is MGHRA and CDR2 YSYEKL. This CDR3 has 13 amino acids.

This clonotype was counted a few times. The chain recombines TRBV4-3 with TRBJ1-5; perhaps TRBD1 as D (5 bases). The CDR3 consists of 15 residues. Trimming removed 0 bases from V and 7 bases from J, with 13 bases in between. CDR1 is LGHNA and CDR2 is YSLEER in the germline V gene. In nucleotides, the CDR3 is TGCGCCAGCAGCCAAGATCTGGGGGGGACCCAGCCCCAGCATTTT. Translating gives CASSQDLGGTQPQHF.

This clonotype was counted a few times. The chain couples TRBV12-3 or TRBV12-4 to TRBJ2-7; no firm D call. V shed 2 bases and J shed 4 bases, with 9 bases lying between them. The CDR3 contains 13 residues. CDR3 in amino acids: CASSLQLSYEQYF. As DNA, the CDR3 is TGTGCCAGCAGTTTACAGCTTTCTTACGAGCAGTACTTC.

The chain combines TRBV7-2 with TRBJ2-2; D is possibly TRBD2 (6 bases). The V end lost 0 bases, the J end lost 4 bases, and 9 bases lay between the germline ends. The CDR3 totals 15 residues. Germline CDR1 reads SGHTA; CDR2 reads FQGNSA. The CDR3 reads CASSLAPGVTGELFF. CDR3 DNA sequence: TGTGCCAGCAGCTTAGCTCCGGGGGTCACCGGGGAGCTGTTTTTT.

This clonotype was seen at least ten times. This chain links TRBV9 with TRBJ1-6; no firm D call. V dropped 0 bases and J dropped 4 bases, with 8 bases sitting between them. Germline assignment: CDR1 SGDLS and CDR2 YYNGEE. This CDR3 is 15 amino acids long. CDR3 bases: TGTGCCAGCAGCGTAGCTTGGGGTTATAATTCACCCCTCCACTTT. Translated: CASSVAWGYNSPLHF.

This clonotype was detected only a few times. V and J are TRBV4-2 and TRBJ2-2; 9 bases map to TRBD2. This CDR3 comprises 16 residues. V gave up 2 bases and J gave up 5 bases; unmatched junction bases: 6. Germline assignment: CDR1 LGHNA and CDR2 YNFKEQ. The CDR3, as DNA: TGTGCCAGCAGCCAATCCCCACTAGCGGGTACCGGGGAGCTGTTTTTT. Protein product: CASSQSPLAGTGELFF.

This clonotype was recorded at least ten times. CDR3 protein: CSVESFSGNTIYF. The CDR3 DNA follows: TGCAGCGTTGAAAGTTTCTCTGGAAACACCATATATTTT. The V gene is TRBV29-1, the J gene TRBJ1-3; D call uncertain. The V and J ends lost 2 bases and 0 bases respectively, with 5 bases between them. Germline loops: CDR1 SQVTM, CDR2 ANQGSEA. CDR3 length: 13 residues.

The chain recombines TRBV5-5 with TRBJ2-7, with TRBD2 matching 9 bases. This CDR3 is 16 amino acids long. Germline assignment: CDR1 SGHKS and CDR2 YYEKEE (reference sequence). J lost 5 bases, V lost 2 bases, and 11 bases had no gene match. The CDR3 nucleotides are TGTGCCAGCAGCTTTAACTTGGCTAGCGGGATCAACGAGCAGTACTTC. As protein: CASSFNLASGINEQYF. The full variable domain, its missing parts supplied by reference TRBV5-5 and TRBJ2-7, is DAGVTQSPTHLIKTRGQQVTLRCSPISGHKSVSWYQQVLGQGPQFIFQYYEKEERGRGNFPDRFSARQFPNYSSELNVNALLLGDSALYLCASSFNLASGINEQYFGPGTRLTVT.

In its sample, this clonotype was seen many times. V gene TRBV10-2 combines with J gene TRBJ1-5; D is unclear. The CDR3 totals 13 residues. Deletions cut 2 bases from V and 7 bases from J, with 9 bases between. Germline V gene sequence: CDR1 WSHSY, CDR2 SAAADI. CDR3 sequence: CASSEPGDQPQHF. CDR3 nucleotides: TGCGCCAGCAGTGAGCCCGGAGACCAGCCCCAGCATTTT.

Ten or more counts support this clonotype. The chain uses TRBV12-3 or TRBV12-4 and TRBJ1-5; D remains unclear. This CDR3 spans 12 amino acids. V dropped 8 bases and J dropped 5 bases, with 10 bases sitting between them. The CDR3 spells CASGSLDQPQHF. CDR3 DNA sequence: TGTGCCAGCGGGTCTCTGGATCAGCCCCAGCATTTT.

In this sample, this clonotype turned up many times. This rearrangement joins TRBV29-1 to TRBJ2-1; 11 nucleotides align to TRBD2. Germline CDR1 and CDR2: SQVTM and ANQGSEA. The CDR3 spans 15 residues. Unmatched junction bases numbered 7, after V lost 4 bases and J lost 5 bases. CDR3 protein: CSVGKKLAGDNEQFF. DNA for the CDR3: TGCAGCGTTGGAAAGAAACTAGCGGGAGACAATGAGCAGTTCTTC.

J is TRBJ2-4 and V is TRBV12-3 or TRBV12-4, with a tentative D call TRBD1 (5 bases). The CDR3 is 13 residues long. V lost 5 bases and J 4 bases, leaving 9 bases between the germline ends. CDR3 sequence: CASSPDRKNIQYF. CDR3 sequence (DNA): TGTGCCAGCAGTCCTGACAGAAAAAACATTCAGTACTTC.

This clonotype has at least ten counts. V usage is TRBV19 and J usage is TRBJ1-1; unclear D gene. The CDR3 length is 13 residues. CDR1 is LNHDA and CDR2 is SQIVND in the germline V gene (reference sequence). V shed 9 bases and J shed 3 bases, with 14 bases lying between them. The CDR3 DNA reads TGTGCCAGCACAGAGTACGGGGACACTGAAGCTTTCTTT. Translating gives CASTEYGDTEAFF.

This clonotype has just a few counts. The V gene is TRBV28, the J gene TRBJ1-2, with D possibly TRBD1 on 5 matching bases. The CDR3 runs 15 residues. Between the trimmed V and J ends, which lost 3 bases and 4 bases, there was a span of 15 bases. Germline loops: CDR1 MDHEN, CDR2 SYDVKM. The CDR3 sequence: CASSLVDSEGYGYTF. The DNA for the CDR3 is TGTGCCAGCAGTTTGGTCGACAGCGAGGGCTATGGCTACACCTTC.